This T cell receptor beta chain is from a study of T cells in Graves' hyperthyroidism and ophthalmopathy. RNA transcripts were the template for amplifying TCR beta CDR3 regions. RT-PCR in the first round (using the HTBI primer set) targeted the TCR CDR3. TCRdb reanalysed the multiplex PCR reads using MiXCR and keeps one entry per CDR3 protein. The table includes about 520,000 distinct CDR3 sequences, around a quarter detected once. V dropped 6 bases and J dropped 4 bases, with 16 bases sitting between them. Germline assignment: CDR1 SNHLY and CDR2 FYNNEI. The length of the CDR3 is 15 residues. The chain links TRBV2 to TRBJ1-5; no firm D call. Sequenced sample: blood. This TCR was recovered from a woman aged 30 to 39 with Graves' ophthalmopathy. In DNA, the CDR3 is TGTGCCAGCAGGACGGATCCCGGTGGTAATCAGCCCCAGCATTTT. Protein sequence: CASRTDPGGNQPQHF.